This T cell receptor (beta chain) came from a study of blood T cells in healthy people across ages. After removal of 4 bases from V and 2 bases from J, the junction contained 3 bases not matched to a gene. The CDR3 sequence is 15 residues long. Germline CDR1 and CDR2: MNHEY and SVGAGI. A second PCR of 7 to 11 cycles used a sample-barcoded 5' primer and a J-beta primer mix. Each CDR3 protein gets one entry after TCRdb re-called the 5' RACE reads with MiXCR. The data show some 880,000 distinct CDR3 sequences, around 36% seen once. V is TRBV6-5 and J is TRBJ1-5; TRBD1 matches at 9 bases. Specimen: blood. The clonotype originates from a young man in good health. In nucleotides, the CDR3 is TGTGCCAGCAGTTCCCGGACAGGGGGCAATCAGCCCCAGCATTTT. It translates to CASSSRTGGNQPQHF.